These T cell receptor beta chains were read from a single sample in a study of a mutant IDH1 vaccine in newly diagnosed glioma. Here immunoSEQ multiplex PCR was the method, and the copy in TCRdb shows in-frame clones only, minus some. The sample records over 30,000 clones, approximately 80% being singletons. This specimen was peripheral blood mononuclear cells (PBMCs), taken from a glioma patient treated with radiotherapy, temozolomide or both. The origin of the receptors is a man aged 50 to 59 with glioma. Some clones in this sample may be carry-over from other donors' samples. CDR3s include the opening cysteine and the closing phenylalanine or tryptophan.

j_call: TRBJ2-7; v_call: TRBV5-1; cdr3_aa: CASSPRLAGGSYEQYF
j_call: TRBJ1-5; v_call: TRBV6-1; cdr3_aa: CASSESGGNQPQHF
j_call: TRBJ1-5; v_call: TRBV7-9; cdr3_aa: CASSSGQGNQPQHF
j_call: TRBJ1-2; v_call: TRBV5-6; cdr3_aa: CASSLGQGEANYGYTF
j_call: TRBJ1-1; v_call: TRBV23-1; cdr3_aa: CASTHLWFFRFTEAFF
j_call: TRBJ1-2; v_call: TRBV5-1; cdr3_aa: CASSLEFGQQFRFYGYTF
j_call: TRBJ2-5; v_call: TRBV7-8; cdr3_aa: CASSRVGARDAQYF
j_call: TRBJ2-2; v_call: TRBV14; cdr3_aa: CASSLLMGQPTGELFF
j_call: TRBJ1-1; v_call: TRBV6-5; cdr3_aa: CASSLLGRENTEAFF
j_call: TRBJ2-7; v_call: TRBV11-2; cdr3_aa: CASTLTLAGVSYEQYF
j_call: TRBJ2-7; v_call: TRBV27; cdr3_aa: CASSITQGAYEQYF
j_call: TRBJ1-1; v_call: TRBV4-3; cdr3_aa: CASSQGPQGANTEAFF
j_call: TRBJ2-5; v_call: TRBV15; cdr3_aa: CATSFLSGSGETQYF
j_call: TRBJ1-5; v_call: TRBV4-1; cdr3_aa: CASSPKGRGRIGNQPQHF
j_call: TRBJ2-5; v_call: TRBV28; cdr3_aa: CASRWGNLETQYF
j_call: TRBJ2-7; v_call: TRBV5-4; cdr3_aa: CASSLTGGYEQYF
j_call: TRBJ1-4; v_call: TRBV6-1; cdr3_aa: CASRNYGQANEKLFF
j_call: TRBJ1-1; v_call: TRBV10-3; cdr3_aa: CAISARDSTEAFF
j_call: TRBJ1-1; v_call: TRBV7-9; cdr3_aa: CASKVSLGTEAFF
j_call: TRBJ2-7; v_call: TRBV10-3; cdr3_aa: CAIKAGSYEQYF
j_call: TRBJ2-2; v_call: TRBV2; cdr3_aa: CASSSSGGGITGELFF
j_call: TRBJ2-7; v_call: TRBV5-1; cdr3_aa: CASSWTGVYEQYF
j_call: TRBJ1-6; v_call: TRBV30; cdr3_aa: CAWSFRQGHSPLHF
j_call: TRBJ2-3; v_call: TRBV19; cdr3_aa: CASMSSGPLRSDTQYF
j_call: TRBJ2-1; v_call: TRBV19; cdr3_aa: CASGGFGTGINEQFF
j_call: TRBJ2-5; v_call: TRBV18; cdr3_aa: CASSLRASKETQYF
j_call: TRBJ2-7; v_call: TRBV9; cdr3_aa: CASSVVPGPGEQYF
j_call: TRBJ2-3; v_call: TRBV2; cdr3_aa: CASRERGAKLTSTDTQYF
j_call: TRBJ2-2; v_call: TRBV6-1; cdr3_aa: CASSEGQEAGELFF
j_call: TRBJ1-2; v_call: TRBV15; cdr3_aa: CATSRTLEYGYTF
j_call: TRBJ2-3; v_call: TRBV21-1; cdr3_aa: CASSKVREFCDTQYF
j_call: TRBJ1-1; v_call: TRBV18; cdr3_aa: CASSPYSLEAFF
j_call: TRBJ2-1; v_call: TRBV19; cdr3_aa: CASSVSSGRALEQFF
j_call: TRBJ2-5; v_call: TRBV4-3; cdr3_aa: CASSHGRGFGETQYF
j_call: TRBJ1-2; v_call: TRBV2; cdr3_aa: CASSELDRDFYGYTF
j_call: TRBJ2-3; v_call: TRBV7-9; cdr3_aa: CASSFLGERTDTQYF
j_call: TRBJ2-7; v_call: TRBV29-1; cdr3_aa: CSGAGRAGAVHEQYF
j_call: TRBJ2-2; v_call: TRBV6-1; cdr3_aa: CASQGQGRTGELFF
j_call: TRBJ1-2; v_call: TRBV19; cdr3_aa: CASSSLGQGHGYTF
j_call: TRBJ2-3; v_call: TRBV13; cdr3_aa: CASSFPSVDTQYF
j_call: TRBJ2-6; v_call: TRBV5-4; cdr3_aa: CASSLQLGGANVLTF
j_call: TRBJ1-2; v_call: TRBV2; cdr3_aa: CASWRDGYTF
j_call: TRBJ1-2; v_call: TRBV11-2; cdr3_aa: CASSLGQNYGYTF
j_call: TRBJ1-4; v_call: TRBV27; cdr3_aa: CASSPRVGSGNEKLFF
j_call: TRBJ1-5; v_call: TRBV6-1; cdr3_aa: CASSFWDRENQPQHF
j_call: TRBJ2-3; v_call: TRBV11-3; cdr3_aa: CASSLTRLDPSTDTQYF
j_call: TRBJ1-2; v_call: TRBV19; cdr3_aa: CASTHQGNFYGYTF
j_call: TRBJ2-2; v_call: TRBV2; cdr3_aa: CASSDGTGRITGELFF
j_call: TRBJ2-2; v_call: TRBV7-9; cdr3_aa: CASSFRGDTGELFF
j_call: TRBJ2-6; v_call: TRBV7-2; cdr3_aa: CASGQDGANVLTF
j_call: TRBJ2-5; v_call: TRBV10-2; cdr3_aa: CASSPTSGQETQYF
j_call: TRBJ2-4; v_call: TRBV19; cdr3_aa: CASRTGENIQYF
j_call: TRBJ2-7; v_call: TRBV5-4; cdr3_aa: CASGKGGLYEQYF
j_call: TRBJ2-3; v_call: TRBV7-9; cdr3_aa: CASSPLSGGPLDTQYF
j_call: TRBJ2-2; v_call: TRBV5-3; cdr3_aa: CARSLMVGSTGELFF
j_call: TRBJ2-5; v_call: TRBV5-6; cdr3_aa: CASSLAGTGWFETQYF
j_call: TRBJ2-2; v_call: TRBV28; cdr3_aa: CASSTNRGQPGELFF
j_call: TRBJ2-3; v_call: TRBV9; cdr3_aa: CASSVAGRGVSTDTQYF
j_call: TRBJ2-7; v_call: TRBV7-8; cdr3_aa: CASSLVTRQGNPYEQYF
j_call: TRBJ1-2; v_call: TRBV29-1; cdr3_aa: CSVEGKGADGYTF